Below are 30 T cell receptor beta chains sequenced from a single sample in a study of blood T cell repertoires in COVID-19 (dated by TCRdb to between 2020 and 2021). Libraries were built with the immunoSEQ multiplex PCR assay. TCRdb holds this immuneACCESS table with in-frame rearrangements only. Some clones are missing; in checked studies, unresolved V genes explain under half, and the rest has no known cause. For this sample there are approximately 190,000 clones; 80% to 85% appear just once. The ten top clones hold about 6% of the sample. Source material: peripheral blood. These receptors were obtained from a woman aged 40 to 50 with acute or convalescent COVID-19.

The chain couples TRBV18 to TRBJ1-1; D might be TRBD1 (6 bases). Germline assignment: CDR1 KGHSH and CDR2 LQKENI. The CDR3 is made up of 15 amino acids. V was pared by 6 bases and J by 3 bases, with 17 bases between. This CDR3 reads CASSTFRGTDTEAFF. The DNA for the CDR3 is TGTGCCAGCTCTACCTTTAGGGGGACGGACACTGAAGCTTTCTTT.

DNA of the CDR3: TGTGCCAGTAGTTTGGGGGCCCCCCGGACAGCAAATAATGAAAAACTGTTTTTT. This codes for CASSLGAPRTANNEKLFF. J is TRBJ1-4 and V is TRBV19; D may be TRBD1 (6 bases). CDR3 length equals 18 residues. V was trimmed by 5 bases and J by 4 bases, leaving 23 bases between them. Germline V gene lookup returns CDR1 LNHDA and CDR2 SQIVND (reference sequence).

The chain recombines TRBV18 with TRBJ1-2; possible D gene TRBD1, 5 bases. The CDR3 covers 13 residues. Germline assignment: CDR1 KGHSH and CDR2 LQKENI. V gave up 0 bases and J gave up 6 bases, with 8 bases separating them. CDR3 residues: CASSPPGVDGYTF. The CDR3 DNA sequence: TGTGCCAGCTCACCACCAGGGGTAGATGGCTACACCTTC.

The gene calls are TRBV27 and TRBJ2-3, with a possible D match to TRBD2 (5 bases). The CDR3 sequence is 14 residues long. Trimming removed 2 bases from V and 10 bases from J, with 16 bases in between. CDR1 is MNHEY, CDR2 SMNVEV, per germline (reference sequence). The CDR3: CASSLEGRANPQYF. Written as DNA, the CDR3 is TGTGCCAGCAGTTTAGAGGGTAGGGCTAATCCGCAGTATTTT.

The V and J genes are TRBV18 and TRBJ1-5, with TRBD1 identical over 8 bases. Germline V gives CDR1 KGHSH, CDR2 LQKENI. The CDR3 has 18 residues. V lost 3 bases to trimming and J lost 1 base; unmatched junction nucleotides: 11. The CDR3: CASSPVPSGQASNQPQHF. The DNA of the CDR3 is TGTGCCAGCTCACCCGTACCATCGGGACAGGCCAGCAATCAGCCCCAGCATTTT.

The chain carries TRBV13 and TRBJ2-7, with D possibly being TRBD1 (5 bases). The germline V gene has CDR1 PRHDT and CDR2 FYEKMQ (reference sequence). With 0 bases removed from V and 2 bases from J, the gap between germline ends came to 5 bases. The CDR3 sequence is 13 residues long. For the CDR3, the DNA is TGTGCCAGCAGCTTAGGCAGGGCCTACGAGCAGTACTTC. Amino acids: CASSLGRAYEQYF.

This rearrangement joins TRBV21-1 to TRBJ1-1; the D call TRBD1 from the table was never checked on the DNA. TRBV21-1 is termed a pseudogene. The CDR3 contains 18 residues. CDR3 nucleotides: TGTGCCAGCAGCACGGTCCCGGGACAGGGGGCGGGGGACACTGAAGCTTTCTTT. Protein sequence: CASSTVPGQGAGDTEAFF.

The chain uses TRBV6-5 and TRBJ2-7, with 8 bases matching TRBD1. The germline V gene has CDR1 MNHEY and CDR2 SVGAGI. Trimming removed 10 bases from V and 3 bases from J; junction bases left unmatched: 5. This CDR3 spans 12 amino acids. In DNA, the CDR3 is TGTGCCACCTCCGGACAGGGCTACGAGCAGTACTTC. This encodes CATSGQGYEQYF.

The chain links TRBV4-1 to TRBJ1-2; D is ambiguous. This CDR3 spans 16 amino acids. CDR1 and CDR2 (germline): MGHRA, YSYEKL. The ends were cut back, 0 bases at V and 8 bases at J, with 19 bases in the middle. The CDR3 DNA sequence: TGCGCCAGCAGCCAAGATCCCGACCCCCACAGAAGGGGCTACACCTTC. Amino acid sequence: CASSQDPDPHRRGYTF.

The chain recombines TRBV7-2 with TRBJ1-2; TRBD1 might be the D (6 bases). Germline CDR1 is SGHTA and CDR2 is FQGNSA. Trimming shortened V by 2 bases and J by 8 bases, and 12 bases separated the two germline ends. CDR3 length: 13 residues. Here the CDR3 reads CASSLTPQGGYTF. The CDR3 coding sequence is TGTGCCAGCAGCTTAACGCCCCAGGGGGGCTACACCTTC.

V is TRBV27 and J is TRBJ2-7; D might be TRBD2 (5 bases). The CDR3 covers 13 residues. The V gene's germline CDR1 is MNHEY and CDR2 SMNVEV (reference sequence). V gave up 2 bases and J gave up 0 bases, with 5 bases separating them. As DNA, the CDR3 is TGTGCCAGCAGTTTAGAGGGCTCCTACGAGCAGTACTTC. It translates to CASSLEGSYEQYF.

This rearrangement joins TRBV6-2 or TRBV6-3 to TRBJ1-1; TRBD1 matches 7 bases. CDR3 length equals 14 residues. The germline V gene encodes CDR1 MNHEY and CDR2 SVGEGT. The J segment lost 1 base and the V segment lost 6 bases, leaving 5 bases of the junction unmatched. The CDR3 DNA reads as TGTGCCAGCAGCCTCGGGACAGAGAACACTGAAGCTTTCTTT. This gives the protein CASSLGTENTEAFF.

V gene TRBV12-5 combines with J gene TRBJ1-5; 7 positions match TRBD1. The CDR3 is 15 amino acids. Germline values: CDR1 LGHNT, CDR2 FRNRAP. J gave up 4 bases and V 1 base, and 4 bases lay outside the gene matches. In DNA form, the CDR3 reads TGTGCTAGTGGTTTGGGCAGGGGGGAAAATCAGCCCCAGCATTTT. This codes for CASGLGRGENQPQHF.

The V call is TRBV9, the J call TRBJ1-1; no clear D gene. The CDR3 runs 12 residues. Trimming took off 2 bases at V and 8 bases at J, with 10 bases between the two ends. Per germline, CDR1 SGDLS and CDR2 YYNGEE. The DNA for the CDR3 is TGTGCCAGCAGCGTTTACAGTAGGGAAGCTTTCTTT. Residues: CASSVYSREAFF.

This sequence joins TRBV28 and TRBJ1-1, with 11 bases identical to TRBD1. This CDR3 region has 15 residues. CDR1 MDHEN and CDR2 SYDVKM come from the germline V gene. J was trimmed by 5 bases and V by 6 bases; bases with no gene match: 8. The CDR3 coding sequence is TGTGCCAGCAGGCGGACAGGGGGCGCCCGGACTGAAGCTTTCTTT. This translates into CASRRTGGARTEAFF.

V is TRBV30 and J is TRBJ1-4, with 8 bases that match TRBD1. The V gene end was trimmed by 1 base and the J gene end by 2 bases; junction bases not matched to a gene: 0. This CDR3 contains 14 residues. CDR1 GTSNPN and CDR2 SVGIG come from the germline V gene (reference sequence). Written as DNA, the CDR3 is TGTGCCTGGAGTGGGGACAGGACTAATGAAAAACTGTTTTTT. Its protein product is CAWSGDRTNEKLFF.

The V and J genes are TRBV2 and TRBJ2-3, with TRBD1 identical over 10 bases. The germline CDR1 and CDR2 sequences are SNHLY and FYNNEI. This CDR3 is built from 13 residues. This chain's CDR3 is CARDRGRTDTQYF. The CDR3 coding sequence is TGTGCGAGGGACAGGGGCCGGACAGATACGCAGTATTTT.

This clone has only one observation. The CDR3 sequence is CASSFTSGRIEQFF. In nucleotides, the CDR3 is TGTGCCAGTAGTTTCACTAGCGGGCGGATAGAGCAGTTCTTC. The chain uses TRBV19 and TRBJ2-1; 9 bases are a match to TRBD2. V shed 5 bases and J 10 bases; nucleotides not matched to a gene: 9. The CDR3 sequence is 14 residues long. Looked up from germline, CDR1 is LNHDA and CDR2 is SQIVND (reference sequence).

In DNA form, the CDR3 reads TGTGCCAGCAGCCCTCTGGACCGGGGGTATGGCTACACCTTC. Its protein product is CASSPLDRGYGYTF. The rearrangement uses TRBV9 and TRBJ1-2; D is perhaps TRBD1 (5 bases). Germline assignment: CDR1 SGDLS and CDR2 YYNGEE. V was pared by 4 bases and J by 5 bases, with 15 bases between. This CDR3 comprises 14 residues.

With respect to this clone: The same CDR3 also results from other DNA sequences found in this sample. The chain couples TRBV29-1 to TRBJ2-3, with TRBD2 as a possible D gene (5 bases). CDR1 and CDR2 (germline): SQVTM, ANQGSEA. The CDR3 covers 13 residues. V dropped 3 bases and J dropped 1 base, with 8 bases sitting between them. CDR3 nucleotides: TGCAGCGTTGATGAGGGAGGCACAGATACGCAGTATTTT. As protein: CSVDEGGTDTQYF.

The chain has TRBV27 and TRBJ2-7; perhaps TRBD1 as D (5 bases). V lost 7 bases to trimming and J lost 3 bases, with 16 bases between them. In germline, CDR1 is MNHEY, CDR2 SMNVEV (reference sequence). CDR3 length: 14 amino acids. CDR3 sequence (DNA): TGTGCCAGCAAAGTAAACCCCAGGGACTACGAGCAGTACTTC. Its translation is CASKVNPRDYEQYF.

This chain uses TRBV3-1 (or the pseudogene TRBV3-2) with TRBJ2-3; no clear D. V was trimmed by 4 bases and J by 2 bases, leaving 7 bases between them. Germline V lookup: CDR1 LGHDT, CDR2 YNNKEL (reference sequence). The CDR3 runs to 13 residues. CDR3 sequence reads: CASSRSLTDTQYF. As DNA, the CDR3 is TGTGCCAGCAGCCGTAGCCTCACAGATACGCAGTATTTT.

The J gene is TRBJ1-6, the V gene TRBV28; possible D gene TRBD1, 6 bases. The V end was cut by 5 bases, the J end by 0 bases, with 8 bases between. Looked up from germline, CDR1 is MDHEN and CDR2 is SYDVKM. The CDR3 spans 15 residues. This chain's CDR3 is CASSTGSSYNSPLHF. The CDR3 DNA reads TGTGCCAGCAGTACAGGGAGCTCCTATAATTCACCCCTCCACTTT.

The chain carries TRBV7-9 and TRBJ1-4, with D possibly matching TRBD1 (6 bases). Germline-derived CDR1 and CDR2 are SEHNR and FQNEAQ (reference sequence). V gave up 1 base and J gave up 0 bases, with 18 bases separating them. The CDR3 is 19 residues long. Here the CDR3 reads CASSLGGAGHRATNEKLFF. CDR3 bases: TGTGCCAGCAGCTTAGGGGGAGCGGGACACCGTGCAACTAATGAAAAACTGTTTTTT.

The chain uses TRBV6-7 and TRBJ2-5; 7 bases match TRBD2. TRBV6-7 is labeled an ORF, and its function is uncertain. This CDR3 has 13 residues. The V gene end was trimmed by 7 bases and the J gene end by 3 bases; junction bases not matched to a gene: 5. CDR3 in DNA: TGTGCCAGCAACCCCGCGGGGGAAGAGACCCAGTACTTC. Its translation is CASNPAGEETQYF.

This chain's CDR3 is CATSRERTDGETQYF. In DNA form, the CDR3 reads TGTGCCACCAGCAGAGAGCGGACAGACGGGGAGACCCAGTACTTC. V usage is TRBV15 and J usage is TRBJ2-5, with D possibly TRBD1 on 6 matching bases. The V end was cut by 0 bases, the J end by 5 bases, with 13 bases between. The CDR3 runs 15 residues. CDR1 is LNHNV and CDR2 is YYDKDF in the germline V gene (reference sequence).

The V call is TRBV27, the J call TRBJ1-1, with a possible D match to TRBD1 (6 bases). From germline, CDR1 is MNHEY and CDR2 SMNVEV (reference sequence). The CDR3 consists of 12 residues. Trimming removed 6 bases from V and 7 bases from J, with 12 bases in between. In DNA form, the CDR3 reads TGTGCCAGCAGGCCGACAGGCGGTGAAGCTTTCTTT. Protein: CASRPTGGEAFF.

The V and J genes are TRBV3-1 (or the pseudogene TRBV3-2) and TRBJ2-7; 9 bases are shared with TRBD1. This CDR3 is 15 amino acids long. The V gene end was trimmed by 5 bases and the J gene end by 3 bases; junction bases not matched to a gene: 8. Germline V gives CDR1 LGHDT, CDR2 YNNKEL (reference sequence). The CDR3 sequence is CASSSTGGASYEQYF. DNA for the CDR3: TGTGCCAGCAGCAGTACAGGGGGCGCGAGCTACGAGCAGTACTTC.

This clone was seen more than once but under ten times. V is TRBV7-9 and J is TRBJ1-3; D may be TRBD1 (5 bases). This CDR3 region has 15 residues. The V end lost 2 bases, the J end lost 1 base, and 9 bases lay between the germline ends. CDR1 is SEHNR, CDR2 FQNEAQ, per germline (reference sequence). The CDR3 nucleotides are TGTGCCAGCAGCTTACTGCGGGGGTCTGGAAACACCATATATTTT. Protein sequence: CASSLLRGSGNTIYF.

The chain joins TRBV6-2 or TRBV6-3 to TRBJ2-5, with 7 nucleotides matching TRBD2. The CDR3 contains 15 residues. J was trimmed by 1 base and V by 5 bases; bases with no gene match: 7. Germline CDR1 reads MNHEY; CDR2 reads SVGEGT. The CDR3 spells CASSQRLARQETQYF. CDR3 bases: TGTGCCAGCAGTCAAAGACTAGCCCGCCAAGAGACCCAGTACTTC.